This TCR beta chain derives from a study of long-term antiretroviral therapy in people with HIV. Study-level points and caveats: Collection of the blood took place between the mid-2000s and the late 2010s. The ART regimens in use then may have been less effective than current ones. Relative to control repertoires, HIV repertoires exhibited narrower CDR3 length ranges.

Each specimen consisted of roughly 1-10 million cryopreserved PBMC prior to extraction of DNA. At the survey level, the v3.0 immunoSEQ assay was run. This table comes from immunoSEQ multiplex PCR, and its TCRdb copy is limited to in-frame clones, with some not included. The sample yields 30,000 to 40,000 clones, 75% to 85% seen once. V lost 4 bases to trimming and J lost 4 bases, with 11 bases between them. This CDR3 is 13 amino acids long. Per germline, CDR1 KGHSH and CDR2 LQKENI. This clone was seen only once. The antigen is not known. The receptor was isolated from a man between 18 and 29 years old with HIV. This rearrangement joins TRBV18 to TRBJ2-7, with D possibly matching TRBD2 (7 bases). Sequencing used unsorted PBMCs, obtained approximately 3.3 years after starting antiretroviral therapy. The CDR3 protein is CASSQGGEYEQYF. The CDR3 bases are TGTGCCAGCTCACAGGGGGGGGAGTACGAGCAGTACTTC.